This T cell receptor beta chain stems from a study of T cells expressing NK-cell markers. About the research overall: The TCR beta repertoires originated in sorted CD3+CD56+NKG2C+, CD3+CD56+NKG2C- and CD3+CD56-NKG2C+ T cells. Eight donors were sequenced, of whom seven were HCMV-seropositive, while the remaining one was HCMV-seronegative. Study results and limitations: A range of about 1.0-8% of CD8+ T cells consisted of dominant NKG2C+ clonotypes in 5 to 7 donors.

TCRdb re-called the 5' RACE reads and gives one entry per CDR3 protein, without DNA. The record lists 150,000 to 170,000 distinct CDR3 sequences, of which the ten most abundant hold roughly a third. Turning to this clonotype: Its specificity is unknown.

The sequencing sample was made of blood T cells: a sorted CD56 or NKG2C T cell subset, CD4+ or CD8+ T cells, or bulk PBMC T cells (not recorded which). The TCR sequence derives from a woman aged 45 to 65 in good health.

The CDR3 region is CSVEGQGAYGYTF. This chain joins TRBV29-1 and TRBJ1-2; TCRdb calls TRBD1, which cannot be checked without DNA. The germline V gene has CDR1 SQVTM and CDR2 ANQGSEA. The length of the CDR3 is 13 residues.